The T cell receptor beta chain described here comes from a study of blood T cell repertoires in COVID-19. Some clones are missing from TCRdb's copy, which holds only in-frame ones; the method was immunoSEQ multiplex PCR. The sample yields 180,000 or so clones, less than 85% seen once. The CDR3 is 15 amino acids. V lost 6 bases, J lost 5 bases, and 5 bases stayed unmatched. Germline loops: CDR1 MDHEN, CDR2 SYDVKM. The source material was PBMCs or T cells enriched from blood (not recorded which). This chain links TRBV28 with TRBJ1-6; 9 bases line up with TRBD1. This clonotype was obtained from a woman between 45 and 65 years old who had recovered from COVID-19. CDR3 sequence (DNA): TGTGCCAGCAGCTCTGGGGACAGGGATAATTCACCCCTCCACTTT. This encodes CASSSGDRDNSPLHF.